Described below is a single T cell receptor (beta chain) sequence and its context. What it binds is unknown. Some clones are missing from TCRdb's copy, which holds only in-frame ones; the method was immunoSEQ multiplex PCR. The sample includes more than 110,000 clones, 70% to 90% of them seen just once. This sample is part of a study of T cell responses to AZD1222 COVID-19 vaccine. Study background: Combined were second doses at about 4 or about 12 weeks.

Study-level findings and limits: Once two AZD1222 doses were given, Spike-specific TCR breadth and depth went up. Vaccine-related CD4 TCRs covered spike, predominating at 160-218 and 743-854. Scientists sampled the repertoires only once the peak T cell response had passed.

J gave up 2 bases and V 2 bases, and 6 bases lay outside the gene matches. Germline CDR1 and CDR2: SGHRS and YFSETQ. The CDR3 covers 16 residues. This TCR derives from an adult in good health. Specimen: peripheral blood, collected on day 0 of AZD1222 vaccination. The chain links TRBV5-1 to TRBJ2-2, with 7 bases identical to TRBD1. CDR3 region: CASSFKQGLNTGELFF. In nucleotides, the CDR3 is TGCGCCAGCAGCTTTAAACAGGGGCTAAACACCGGGGAGCTGTTTTTT.